This entry concerns a single T cell receptor beta chain. Its antigen remains unknown. This sample is drawn from a study of cytomegalovirus exposure and HLA in healthy donors. About the study: The study placed around 80% of its approximately 360 genotyped donors in the Caucasian-associated ancestry cluster.

Vbeta (60) and Jbeta (13) primers were used in the PCR. As processed by the authors: The count from a later analysis was roughly 80 million unique TCR beta chains, 9 million to 12 million of them shared. Clones were read by immunoSEQ multiplex PCR, and TCRdb kept only the in-frame ones, dropping some. The DNA was the basis for D and trimming; V, J and clone size are from that table. The sample records 95,000 to 120,000 clones, 82% being singletons. General observations from the study: There were several of the most significant clusters that appeared linked to common viral pathogens in a later analysis.

V gave up 8 bases and J gave up 3 bases, with 11 bases separating them. In germline, CDR1 is DFQATT, CDR2 SNEGSKA (reference sequence). The CDR3 spans 11 residues. V gene TRBV20-1 combines with J gene TRBJ2-7, with a weak D call TRBD1 (6 bases). The sample was PBMCs. The receptor was isolated from a young woman in good health and CMV-seronegative. For the CDR3, the DNA is TGCAGTACAGGGTTCATCTACGAGCAGTACTTC. Translation: CSTGFIYEQYF.